This TCR beta chain was retrieved from a study of blood T cells in healthy people across ages. Broader study findings: PBMCs went unsorted, and a conclusive naive versus antigen-experienced comparison was therefore prevented. A roughly linear fall in TCR beta diversity per million T cells was seen with increasing age. Naive T cell percentage showed a strong correlation with TCR beta diversity.

The CDR3 loop spans 14 amino acids. Trimming stripped 0 bases from V and 4 bases from J, with 10 bases between. Looked up from germline, CDR1 is ENHRY and CDR2 is SYGVKD. This clonotype came up many times. Antigen specificity is unknown. The second PCR ran roughly 6 to 11 cycles with a sample-barcoded 5' primer and J-beta primers. TCRdb redid the calling of the 5' RACE reads with MiXCR, one entry per CDR3 protein. The table records around 1.7 million distinct CDR3 sequences, 28% of them present only once. PBMCs numbering at least 7 million were isolated per sample. The J gene is TRBJ2-7, the V gene TRBV10-3, with a tentative D call TRBD2 (6 bases). Input material: blood. This TCR derives from a woman aged 30 to 39 in good health. DNA of the CDR3: TGTGCCATCAGTGAGTCAGGGACTGCTTACGAGCAGTACTTC. Translation gives CAISESGTAYEQYF.